The clone carrying this T cell receptor (beta chain) was seen a handful of times. The data derive from a study of glioma-infiltrating T cells after dendritic cell vaccination. Measured with immunoSEQ multiplex PCR; TCRdb has only the in-frame clones, and not every one. The sample yields around 100,000 clones, 81% seen once. Germline loops: CDR1 SGHTA, CDR2 FQGNSA. The CDR3 is 13 amino acids. V shed 5 bases and J shed 1 base, with 6 bases lying between them. Specimen: blood, collected before dendritic cell vaccination. The clonotype originates from a human donor with glioblastoma. The chain carries TRBV7-2 and TRBJ1-5; perhaps TRBD1 as D (5 bases). The CDR3 sequence is CASSPGSNQPQHF. The CDR3 region has the DNA TGTGCCAGCAGCCCAGGGAGCAATCAGCCCCAGCATTTT.